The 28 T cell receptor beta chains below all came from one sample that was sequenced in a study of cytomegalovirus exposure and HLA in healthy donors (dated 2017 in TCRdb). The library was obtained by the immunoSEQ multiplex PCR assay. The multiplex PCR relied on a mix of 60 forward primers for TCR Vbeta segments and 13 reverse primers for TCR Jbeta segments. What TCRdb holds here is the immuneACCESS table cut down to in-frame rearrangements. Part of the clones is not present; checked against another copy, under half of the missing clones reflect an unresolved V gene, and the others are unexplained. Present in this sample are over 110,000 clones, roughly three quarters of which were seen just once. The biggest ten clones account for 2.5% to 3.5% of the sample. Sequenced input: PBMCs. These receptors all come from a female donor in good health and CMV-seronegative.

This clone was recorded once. DNA for the CDR3: TGTGCCAGCAGTTACTCGATGAGAGTGGAGCAGTTCTTC. It codes for CASSYSMRVEQFF. The chain has TRBV6-5 and TRBJ2-1; no firm D call. The CDR3 has 13 amino acids. V shed 0 bases and J shed 10 bases, with 10 bases lying between them. Per the germline V gene, CDR1 is MNHEY and CDR2 is SVGAGI.

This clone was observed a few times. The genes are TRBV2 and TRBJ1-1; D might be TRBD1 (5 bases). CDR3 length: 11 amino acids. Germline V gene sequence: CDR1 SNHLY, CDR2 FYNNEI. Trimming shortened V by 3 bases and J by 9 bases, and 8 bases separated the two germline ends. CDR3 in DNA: TGTGCCAGCAGTGACGGGACTCAAGCTTTCTTT. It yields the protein CASSDGTQAFF. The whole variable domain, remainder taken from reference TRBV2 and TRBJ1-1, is EPEVTQTPSHQVTQMGQEVILRCVPISNHLYFYWYRQILGQKVEFLVSFYNNEISEKSEIFDDQFSVERPDGSNFTLKIRSTKLEDSAMYFCASSDGTQAFFGQGTRLTVV.

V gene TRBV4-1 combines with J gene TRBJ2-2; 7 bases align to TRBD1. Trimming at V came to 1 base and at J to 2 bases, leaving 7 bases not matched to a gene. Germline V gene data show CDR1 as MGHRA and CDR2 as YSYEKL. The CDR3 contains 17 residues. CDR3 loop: CASSQAPRTGNTGELFF. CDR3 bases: TGCGCCAGCAGCCAAGCTCCAAGGACAGGAAACACCGGGGAGCTGTTTTTT.

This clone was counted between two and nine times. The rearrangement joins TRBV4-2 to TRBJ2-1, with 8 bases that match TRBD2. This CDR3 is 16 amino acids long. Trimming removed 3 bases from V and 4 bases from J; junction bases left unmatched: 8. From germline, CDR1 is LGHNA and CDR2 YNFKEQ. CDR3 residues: CASSHPGSGGYNEQFF. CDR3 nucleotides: TGTGCCAGCAGCCATCCAGGCAGCGGGGGTTACAATGAGCAGTTCTTC.

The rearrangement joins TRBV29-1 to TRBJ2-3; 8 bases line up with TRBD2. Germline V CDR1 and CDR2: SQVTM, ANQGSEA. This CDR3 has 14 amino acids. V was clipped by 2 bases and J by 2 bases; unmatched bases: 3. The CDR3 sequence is CSVEPGLVTDTQYF. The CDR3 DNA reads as TGCAGCGTTGAACCGGGACTAGTCACAGATACGCAGTATTTT.

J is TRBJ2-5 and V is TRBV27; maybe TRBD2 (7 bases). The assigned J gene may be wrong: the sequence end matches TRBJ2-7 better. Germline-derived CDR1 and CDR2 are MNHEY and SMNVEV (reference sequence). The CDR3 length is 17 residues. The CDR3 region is CASSPLGRGGFGYEQYF. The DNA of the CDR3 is TGTGCCAGCAGCCCATTGGGGAGGGGGGGCTTCGGCTACGAGCAGTACTTC.

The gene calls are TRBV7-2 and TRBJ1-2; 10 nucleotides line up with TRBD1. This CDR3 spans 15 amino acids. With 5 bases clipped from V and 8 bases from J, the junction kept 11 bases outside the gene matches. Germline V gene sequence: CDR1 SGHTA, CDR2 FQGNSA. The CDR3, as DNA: TGTGCCAGCAGCGTATCGACAGGGGGCCAACGGGGCTACACCTTC. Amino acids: CASSVSTGGQRGYTF.

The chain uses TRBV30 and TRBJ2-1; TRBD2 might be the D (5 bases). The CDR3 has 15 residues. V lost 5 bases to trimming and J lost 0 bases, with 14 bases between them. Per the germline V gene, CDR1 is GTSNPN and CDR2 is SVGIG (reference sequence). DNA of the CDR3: TGTGCCTGGTTAAGTCTGCGGGTCTCCTACAATGAGCAGTTCTTC. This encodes CAWLSLRVSYNEQFF.

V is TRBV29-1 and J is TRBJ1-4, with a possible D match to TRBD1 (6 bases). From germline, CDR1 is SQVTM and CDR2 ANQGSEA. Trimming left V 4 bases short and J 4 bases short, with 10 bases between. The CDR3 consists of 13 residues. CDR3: CSVALTGNEKLFF. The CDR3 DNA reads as TGCAGCGTTGCTCTGACAGGTAATGAAAAACTGTTTTTT.

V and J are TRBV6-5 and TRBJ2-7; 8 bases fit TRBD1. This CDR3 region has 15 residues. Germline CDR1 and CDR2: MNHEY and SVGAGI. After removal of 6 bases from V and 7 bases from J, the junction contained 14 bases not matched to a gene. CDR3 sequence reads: CASSPTSGTGGEQYF. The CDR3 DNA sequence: TGTGCCAGCAGCCCCACCTCCGGGACAGGTGGTGAGCAGTACTTC.

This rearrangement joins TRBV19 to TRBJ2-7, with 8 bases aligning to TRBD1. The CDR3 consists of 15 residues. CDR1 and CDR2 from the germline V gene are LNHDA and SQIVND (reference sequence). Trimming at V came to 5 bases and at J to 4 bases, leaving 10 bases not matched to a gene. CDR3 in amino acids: CASSYQGARDYEQYF. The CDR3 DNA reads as TGTGCCAGTAGTTACCAGGGGGCTCGGGATTACGAGCAGTACTTC.

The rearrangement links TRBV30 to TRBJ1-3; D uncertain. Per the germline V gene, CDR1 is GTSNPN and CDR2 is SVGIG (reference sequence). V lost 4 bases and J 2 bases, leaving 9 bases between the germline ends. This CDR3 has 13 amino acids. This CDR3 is CAWNEVAGNTIYF. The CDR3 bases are TGTGCCTGGAACGAGGTGGCTGGAAACACCATATATTTT.

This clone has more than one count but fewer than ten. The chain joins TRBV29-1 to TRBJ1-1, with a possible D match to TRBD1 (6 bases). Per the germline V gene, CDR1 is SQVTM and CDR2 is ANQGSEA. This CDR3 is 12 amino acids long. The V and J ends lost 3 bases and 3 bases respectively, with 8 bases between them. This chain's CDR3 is CSVDRGYTEAFF. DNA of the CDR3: TGCAGCGTTGACAGGGGTTACACTGAAGCTTTCTTT.

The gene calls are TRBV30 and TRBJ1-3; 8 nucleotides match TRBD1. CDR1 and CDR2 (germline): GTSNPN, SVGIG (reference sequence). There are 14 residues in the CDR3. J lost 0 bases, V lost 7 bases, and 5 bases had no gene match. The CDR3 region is CAFNRGYSGNTIYF. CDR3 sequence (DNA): TGTGCCTTCAACAGGGGGTACTCTGGAAACACCATATATTTT. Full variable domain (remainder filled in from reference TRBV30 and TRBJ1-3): SQTIHQWPATLVQPVGSPLSLECTVEGTSNPNLYWYRQAAGRGLQLLFYSVGIGQISSEVPQNLSASRPQDRQFILSSKKLLLSDSGFYLCAFNRGYSGNTIYFGEGSWLTVV.

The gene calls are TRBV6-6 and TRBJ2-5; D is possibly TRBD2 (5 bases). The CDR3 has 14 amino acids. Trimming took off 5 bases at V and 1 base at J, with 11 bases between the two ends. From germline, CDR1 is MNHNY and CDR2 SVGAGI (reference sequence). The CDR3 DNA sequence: TGTGCCAGCAGTCAGAGGGCTATCCAAGAGACCCAGTACTTC. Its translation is CASSQRAIQETQYF.

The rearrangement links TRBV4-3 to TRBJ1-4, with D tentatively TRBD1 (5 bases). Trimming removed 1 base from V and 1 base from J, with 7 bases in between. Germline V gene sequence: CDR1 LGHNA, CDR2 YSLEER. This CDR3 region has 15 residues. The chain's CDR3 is CASSQAGVTNEKLFF. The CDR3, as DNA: TGCGCCAGCAGCCAAGCGGGGGTAACTAATGAAAAACTGTTTTTT.

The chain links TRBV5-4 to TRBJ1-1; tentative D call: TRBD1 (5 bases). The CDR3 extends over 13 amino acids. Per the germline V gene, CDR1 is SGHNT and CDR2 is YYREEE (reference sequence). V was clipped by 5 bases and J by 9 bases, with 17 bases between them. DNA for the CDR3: TGTGCCAGCAGTATTGGCAGGGAGGGACAAGCTTTCTTT. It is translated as CASSIGREGQAFF.

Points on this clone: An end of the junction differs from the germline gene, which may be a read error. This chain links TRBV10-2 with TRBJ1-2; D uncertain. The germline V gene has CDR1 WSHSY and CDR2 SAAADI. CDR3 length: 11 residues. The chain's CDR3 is CATSLNYGYTF. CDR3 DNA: TGCGCCACCAGTTTAAACTATGGCTACACCTTC.

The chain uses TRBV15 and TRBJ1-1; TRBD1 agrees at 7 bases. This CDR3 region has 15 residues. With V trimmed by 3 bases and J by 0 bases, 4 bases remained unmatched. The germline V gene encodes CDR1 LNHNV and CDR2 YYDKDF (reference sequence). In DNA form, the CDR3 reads TGTGCCACCAGCAGCACGGGACAGTTGAACACTGAAGCTTTCTTT. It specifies CATSSTGQLNTEAFF.

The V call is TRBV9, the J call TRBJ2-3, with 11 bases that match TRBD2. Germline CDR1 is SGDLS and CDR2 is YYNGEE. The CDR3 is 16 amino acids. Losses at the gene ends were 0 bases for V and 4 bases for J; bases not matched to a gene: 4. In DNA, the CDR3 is TGTGCCAGCAGCGTAGCGGTTAGCGGGGGGGCAGATACGCAGTATTTT. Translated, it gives CASSVAVSGGADTQYF. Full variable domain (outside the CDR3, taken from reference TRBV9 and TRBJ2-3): DSGVTQTPKHLITATGQRVTLRCSPRSGDLSVYWYQQSLDQGLQFLIQYYNGEERAKGNILERFSAQQFPDLHSELNLSSLELGDSALYFCASSVAVSGGADTQYFGPGTRLTVL.

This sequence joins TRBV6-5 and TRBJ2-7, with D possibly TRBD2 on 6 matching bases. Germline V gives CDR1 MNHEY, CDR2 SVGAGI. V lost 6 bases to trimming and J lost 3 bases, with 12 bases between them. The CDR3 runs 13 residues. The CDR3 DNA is TGTGCCAGCAGGCGGGGCCAGGACTACGAGCAGTACTTC. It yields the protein CASRRGQDYEQYF.

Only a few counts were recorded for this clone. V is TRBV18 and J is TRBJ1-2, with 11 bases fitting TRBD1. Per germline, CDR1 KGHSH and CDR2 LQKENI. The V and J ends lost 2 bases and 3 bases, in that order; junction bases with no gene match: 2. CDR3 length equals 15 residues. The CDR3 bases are TGTGCCAGCTCACCAGGGACAGGGGGGGACTATGGCTACACCTTC. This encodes CASSPGTGGDYGYTF.

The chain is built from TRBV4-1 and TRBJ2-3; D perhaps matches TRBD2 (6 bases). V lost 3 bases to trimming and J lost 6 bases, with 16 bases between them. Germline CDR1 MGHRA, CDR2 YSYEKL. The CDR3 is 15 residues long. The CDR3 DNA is TGCGCCAGCAGCCAGGGGGTAGCGGTGGTGGATACGCAGTATTTT. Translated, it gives CASSQGVAVVDTQYF.

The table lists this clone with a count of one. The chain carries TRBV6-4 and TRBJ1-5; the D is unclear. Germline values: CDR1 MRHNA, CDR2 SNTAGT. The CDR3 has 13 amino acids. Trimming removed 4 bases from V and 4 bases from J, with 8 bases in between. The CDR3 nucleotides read TGTGCCAGCAGTGCCCAAGAGAATCAGCCCCAGCATTTT. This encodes CASSAQENQPQHF.

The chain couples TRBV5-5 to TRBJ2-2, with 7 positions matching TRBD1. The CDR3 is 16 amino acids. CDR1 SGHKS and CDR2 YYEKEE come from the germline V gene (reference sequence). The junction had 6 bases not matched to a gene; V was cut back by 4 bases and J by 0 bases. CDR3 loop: CASSTTGTANTGELFF. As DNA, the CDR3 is TGTGCCAGCAGCACTACAGGGACAGCGAACACCGGGGAGCTGTTTTTT.

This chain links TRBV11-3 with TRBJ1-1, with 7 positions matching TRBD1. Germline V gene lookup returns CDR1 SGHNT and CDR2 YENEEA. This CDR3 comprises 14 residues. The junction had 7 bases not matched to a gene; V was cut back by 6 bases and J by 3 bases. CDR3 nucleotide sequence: TGTGCCAGCAGACAAAGGGGGCCGGACACTGAAGCTTTCTTT. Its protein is CASRQRGPDTEAFF.

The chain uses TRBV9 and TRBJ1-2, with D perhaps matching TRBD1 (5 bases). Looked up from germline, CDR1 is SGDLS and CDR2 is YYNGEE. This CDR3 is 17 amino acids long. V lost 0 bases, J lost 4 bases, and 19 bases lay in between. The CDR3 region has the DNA TGTGCCAGCAGCGTAGATTCCGGAGGGGAGGGCGGCTATGGCTACACCTTC. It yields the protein CASSVDSGGEGGYGYTF.

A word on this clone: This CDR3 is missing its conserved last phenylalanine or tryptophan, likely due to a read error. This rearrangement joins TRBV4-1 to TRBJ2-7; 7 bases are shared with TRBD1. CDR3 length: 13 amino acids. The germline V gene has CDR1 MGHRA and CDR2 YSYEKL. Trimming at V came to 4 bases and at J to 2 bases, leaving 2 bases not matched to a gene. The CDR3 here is CASSPGQTYEQYL. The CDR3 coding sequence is TGCGCCAGCAGCCCGGGACAGACCTACGAGCAGTACCTC.